This entry describes one TCR beta chain. These data are taken from a study of radiation and T cells in renal cell carcinoma. Germline loops: CDR1 SGHTA, CDR2 FQGNSA. V lost 11 bases to trimming and J lost 0 bases, with 10 bases between them. The CDR3 contains 12 residues. Specified time point: blood 2 weeks post-SBRT. Treatment given: 15 Gy SBRT to primary tumor, nephrectomy 4 weeks later. Profiled with immunoSEQ multiplex PCR; TCRdb holds only in-frame clones, not every one. The table shows just under 80,000 clones, with about 86% occurring only once. V is TRBV7-2 and J is TRBJ1-1, with D unresolved. This TCR was recovered from a woman aged 45-59 years with renal cell carcinoma. The source was blood, collected from a patient whose treatment included radiotherapy and nephrectomy. The CDR3 nucleotides are TGTGCCCTAGCACCGGTGAACACTGAAGCTTTCTTT. This translates into CALAPVNTEAFF.